This note documents a single T cell receptor beta chain sequence. Antigen specificity is unknown. The data originate from a study of shared clonotypes between healthy human individuals. TCRdb keeps only in-frame clones here, not all; method: immunoSEQ multiplex PCR. This table holds about 2.1 million clones, around 93% found once. Terminally differentiated effector memory CD45RA+ cells were left out of the naive CD8 fraction, which was CD45RO-negative and positively selected for CCR7. Whole-study results and caveats: Clonotype sharing among donors likely depends on sequencing depth. Larger estimated richness was generally seen in naive subsets than in memory subsets. The four-donor shared clonotypes exceeded non-shared clonotypes in generation probability, with non-shared ones scoring lower.

The sequenced sample was naive CD8+ T cells from PBMCs. This receptor was obtained from a young man in good health. Some clones in this sample may be carry-over from other donors' samples.

The CDR3 DNA reads as TGTGCCAGCAGCTTGGGGGGACAGATTAATCAGCCCCAGCATTTT. Its protein product is CASSLGGQINQPQHF. The J gene is TRBJ1-5, the V gene TRBV5-5, with 7 bases aligning to TRBD1. The germline gives CDR1 SGHKS, CDR2 YYEKEE (reference sequence). The CDR3 consists of 15 residues. V dropped 0 bases and J dropped 4; count of bases not matched to a gene: 4. The full variable domain, completed using reference TRBV5-5 and TRBJ1-5, is DAGVTQSPTHLIKTRGQQVTLRCSPISGHKSVSWYQQVLGQGPQFIFQYYEKEERGRGNFPDRFSARQFPNYSSELNVNALLLGDSALYLCASSLGGQINQPQHFGDGTRLSIL.